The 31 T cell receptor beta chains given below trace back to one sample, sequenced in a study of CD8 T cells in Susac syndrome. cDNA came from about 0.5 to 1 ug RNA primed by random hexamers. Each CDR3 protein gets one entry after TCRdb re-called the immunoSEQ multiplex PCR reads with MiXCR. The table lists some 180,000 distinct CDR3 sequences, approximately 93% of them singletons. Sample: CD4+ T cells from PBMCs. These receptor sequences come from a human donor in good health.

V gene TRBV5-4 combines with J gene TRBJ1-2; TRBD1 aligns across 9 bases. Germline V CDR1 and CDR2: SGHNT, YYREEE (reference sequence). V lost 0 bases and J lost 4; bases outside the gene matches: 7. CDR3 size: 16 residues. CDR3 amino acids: CASSLAPGQGSYGYTF. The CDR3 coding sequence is TGTGCCAGCAGCTTGGCCCCCGGACAGGGGAGCTATGGCTACACCTTC.

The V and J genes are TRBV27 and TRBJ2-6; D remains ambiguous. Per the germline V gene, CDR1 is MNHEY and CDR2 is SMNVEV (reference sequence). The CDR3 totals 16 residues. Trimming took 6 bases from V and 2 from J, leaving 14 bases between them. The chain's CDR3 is CASSRDLGTGANVLTF. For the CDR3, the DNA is TGTGCCAGCAGCCGTGACCTGGGAACTGGGGCCAACGTCCTGACTTTC.

CDR3 region: CAIGDGEETQYF. DNA for the CDR3: TGTGCCATCGGAGATGGGGAAGAGACCCAGTACTTC. The rearrangement joins TRBV10-3 to TRBJ2-5; D is uncertain. From germline, CDR1 is ENHRY and CDR2 SYGVKD. Trimming removed 8 bases at V and 3 bases at J, with 10 bases between. The CDR3 is made up of 12 amino acids.

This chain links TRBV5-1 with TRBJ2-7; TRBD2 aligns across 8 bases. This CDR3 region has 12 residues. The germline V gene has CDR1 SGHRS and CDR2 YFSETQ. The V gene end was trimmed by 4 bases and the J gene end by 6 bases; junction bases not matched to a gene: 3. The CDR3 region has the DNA TGCGCCAGCAGCCCAAGCGGGAGCGAGCAGTACGTC. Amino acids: CASSPSGSEQYV.

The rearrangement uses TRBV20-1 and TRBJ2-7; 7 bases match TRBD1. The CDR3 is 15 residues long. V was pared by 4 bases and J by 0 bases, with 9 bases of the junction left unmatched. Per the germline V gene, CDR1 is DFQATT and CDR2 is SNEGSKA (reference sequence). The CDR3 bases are TGCAGTGCTACCCGTTCGACAGGGACCTCCTACGAGCAGTACGTC. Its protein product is CSATRSTGTSYEQYV.

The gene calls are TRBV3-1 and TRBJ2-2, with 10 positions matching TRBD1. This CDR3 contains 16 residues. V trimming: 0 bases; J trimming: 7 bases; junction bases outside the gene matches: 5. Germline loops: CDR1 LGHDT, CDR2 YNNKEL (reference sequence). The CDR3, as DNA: TGTGCCAGCAGCCAAGATGGGACAGGGGCGTACGGGGAGCTGTTTTTT. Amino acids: CASSQDGTGAYGELFF.

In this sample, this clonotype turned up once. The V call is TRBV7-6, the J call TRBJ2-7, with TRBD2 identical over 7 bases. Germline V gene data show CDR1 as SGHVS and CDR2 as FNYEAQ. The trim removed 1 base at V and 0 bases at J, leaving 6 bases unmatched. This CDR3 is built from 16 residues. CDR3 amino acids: CASSLEEGRVSYEQYV. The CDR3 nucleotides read TGTGCCAGCAGCTTAGAGGAGGGGAGGGTCTCCTACGAGCAGTACGTC.

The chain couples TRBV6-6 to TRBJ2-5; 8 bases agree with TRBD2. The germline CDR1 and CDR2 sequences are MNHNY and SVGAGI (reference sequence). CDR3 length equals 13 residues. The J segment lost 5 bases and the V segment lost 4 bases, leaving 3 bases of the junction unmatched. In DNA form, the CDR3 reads TGTGCCAGCAGTTGGGCTAGCGGGGAGACCCAGTACTTC. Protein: CASSWASGETQYF.

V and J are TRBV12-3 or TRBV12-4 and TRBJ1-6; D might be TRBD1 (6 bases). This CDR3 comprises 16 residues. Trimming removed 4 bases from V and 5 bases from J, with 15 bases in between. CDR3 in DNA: TGTGCCAGCAGTTCGGACAGATCCTATCATAATTCACCCCTCCACTTT. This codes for CASSSDRSYHNSPLHF.

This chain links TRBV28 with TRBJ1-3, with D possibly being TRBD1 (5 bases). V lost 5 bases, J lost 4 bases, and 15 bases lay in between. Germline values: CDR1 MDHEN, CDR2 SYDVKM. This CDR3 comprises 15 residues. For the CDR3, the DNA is TGTGCCAGCAGTCTCGGCGGCAGGGTAGGAAACACCATATATTTT. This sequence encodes CASSLGGRVGNTIYF.

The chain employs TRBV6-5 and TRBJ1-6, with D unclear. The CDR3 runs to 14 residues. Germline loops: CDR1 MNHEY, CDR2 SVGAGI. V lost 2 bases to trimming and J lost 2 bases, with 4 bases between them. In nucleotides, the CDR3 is TGTGCCAGCAGTTACGATGCCTATAATTCACCCCTCCACTTT. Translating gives CASSYDAYNSPLHF.

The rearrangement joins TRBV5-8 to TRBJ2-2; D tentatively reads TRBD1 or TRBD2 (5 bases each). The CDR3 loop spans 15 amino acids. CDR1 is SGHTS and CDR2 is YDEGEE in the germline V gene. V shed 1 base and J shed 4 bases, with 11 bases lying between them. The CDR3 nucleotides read TGTGCCAGCAGCTTGTTCCAGGGACGCACCGGGGAGCTGTTTTTT. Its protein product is CASSLFQGRTGELFF.

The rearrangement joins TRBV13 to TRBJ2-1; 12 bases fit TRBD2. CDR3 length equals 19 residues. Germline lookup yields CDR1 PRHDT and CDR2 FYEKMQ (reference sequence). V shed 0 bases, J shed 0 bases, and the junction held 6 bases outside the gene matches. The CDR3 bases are TGTGCCAGCAGCTTAGGACTAGCGGGGGGACAAAGCTCCTACAATGAGCAGTTCTTC. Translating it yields CASSLGLAGGQSSYNEQFF.

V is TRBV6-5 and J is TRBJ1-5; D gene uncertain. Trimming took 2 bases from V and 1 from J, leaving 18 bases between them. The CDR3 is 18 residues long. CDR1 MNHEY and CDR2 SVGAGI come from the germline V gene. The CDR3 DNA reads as TGTGCCAGCAGTTACGGTAACCCCGGCATGGCGAGCAATCAGCCCCAGCATTTT. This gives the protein CASSYGNPGMASNQPQHF.

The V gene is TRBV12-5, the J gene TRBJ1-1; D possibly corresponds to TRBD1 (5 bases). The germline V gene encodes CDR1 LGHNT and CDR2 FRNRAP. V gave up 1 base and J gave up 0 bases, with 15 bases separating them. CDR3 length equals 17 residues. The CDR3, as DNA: TGTGCTAGTGGTTTGGCCACTGGGGGGGGGATGAACACTGAAGCTTTCTTT. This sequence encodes CASGLATGGGMNTEAFF.

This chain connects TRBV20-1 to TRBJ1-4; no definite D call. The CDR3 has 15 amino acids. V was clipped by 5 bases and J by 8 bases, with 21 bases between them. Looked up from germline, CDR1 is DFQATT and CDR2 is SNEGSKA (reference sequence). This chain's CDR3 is CSADPHPNEREKLFF. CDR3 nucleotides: TGCAGTGCTGACCCTCATCCCAACGAAAGGGAAAAACTGTTTTTT.

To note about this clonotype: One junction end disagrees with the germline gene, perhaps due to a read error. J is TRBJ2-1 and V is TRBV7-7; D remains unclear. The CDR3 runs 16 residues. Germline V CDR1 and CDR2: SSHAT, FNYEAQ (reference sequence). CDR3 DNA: TGTGCTAGCAGGCCCCCCCCAGTAGTAGGTTTAAATGAGCAGTTCTTC. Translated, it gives CASRPPPVVGLNEQFF.

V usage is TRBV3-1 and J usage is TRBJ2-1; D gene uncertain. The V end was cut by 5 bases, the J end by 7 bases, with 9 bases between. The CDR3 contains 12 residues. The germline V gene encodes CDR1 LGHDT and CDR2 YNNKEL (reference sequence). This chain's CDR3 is CASSFGKNEQFF. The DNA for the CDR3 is TGTGCCAGCAGCTTCGGCAAGAATGAGCAGTTCTTC.

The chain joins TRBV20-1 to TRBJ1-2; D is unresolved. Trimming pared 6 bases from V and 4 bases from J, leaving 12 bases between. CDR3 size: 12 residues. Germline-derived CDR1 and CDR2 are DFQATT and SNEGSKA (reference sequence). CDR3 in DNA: TGCAGTGCACTTAAGGAGGGCTATGGCTACACCTTC. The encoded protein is CSALKEGYGYTF.

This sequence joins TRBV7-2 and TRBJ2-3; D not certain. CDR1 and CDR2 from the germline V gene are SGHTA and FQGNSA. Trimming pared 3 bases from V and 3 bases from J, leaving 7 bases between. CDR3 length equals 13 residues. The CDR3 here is CASSFLRTDTQYF. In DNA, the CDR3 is TGTGCCAGCAGCTTTCTACGAACAGATACGCAGTATTTT.

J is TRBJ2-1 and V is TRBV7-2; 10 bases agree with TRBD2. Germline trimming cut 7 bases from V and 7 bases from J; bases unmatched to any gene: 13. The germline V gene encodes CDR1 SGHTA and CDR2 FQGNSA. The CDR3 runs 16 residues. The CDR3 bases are TGTGCCAGCATCCCTAGCGGGGGTGGGGGGTGGAATGAGCAGTTCTTC. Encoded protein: CASIPSGGGGWNEQFF.

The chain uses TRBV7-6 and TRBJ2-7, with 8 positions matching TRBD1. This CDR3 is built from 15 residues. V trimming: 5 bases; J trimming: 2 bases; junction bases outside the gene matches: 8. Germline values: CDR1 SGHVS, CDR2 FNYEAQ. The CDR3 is CASSAYGTGPYEQYF. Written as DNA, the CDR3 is TGTGCCAGCAGCGCCTACGGGACAGGTCCCTACGAGCAGTACTTC.

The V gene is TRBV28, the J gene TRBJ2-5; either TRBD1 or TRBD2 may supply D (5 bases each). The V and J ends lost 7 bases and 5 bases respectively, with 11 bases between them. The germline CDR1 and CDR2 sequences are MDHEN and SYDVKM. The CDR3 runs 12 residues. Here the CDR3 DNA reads TGTGCCAGCAATGAGGGACGGGAGACCCAGTACTTC. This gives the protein CASNEGRETQYF. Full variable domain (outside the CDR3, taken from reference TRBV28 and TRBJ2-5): DVKVTQSSRYLVKRTGEKVFLECVQDMDHENMFWYRQDPGLGLRLIYFSYDVKMKEKGDIPEGYSVSREKKERFSLILESASTNQTSMYLCASNEGRETQYFGPGTRLLVL.

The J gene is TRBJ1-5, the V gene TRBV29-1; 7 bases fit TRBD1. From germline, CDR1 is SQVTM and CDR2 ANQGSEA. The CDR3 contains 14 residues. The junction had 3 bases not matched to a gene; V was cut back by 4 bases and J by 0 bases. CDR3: CSVGGQSSNQPQHF. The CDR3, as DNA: TGCAGCGTTGGGGGACAGAGTAGCAATCAGCCCCAGCATTTT. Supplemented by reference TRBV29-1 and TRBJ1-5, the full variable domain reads SAVISQKPSRDICQRGTSLTIQCQVDSQVTMMFWYRQQPGQSLTLIATANQGSEATYESGFVIDKFPISRPNLTFSTLTVSNMSPEDSSIYLCSVGGQSSNQPQHFGDGTRLSIL.

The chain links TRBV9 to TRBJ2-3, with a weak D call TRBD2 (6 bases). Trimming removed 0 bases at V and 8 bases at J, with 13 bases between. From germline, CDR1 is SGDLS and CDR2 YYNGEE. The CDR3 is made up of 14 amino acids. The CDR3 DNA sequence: TGTGCCAGCAGCGTAGGAGGGCTGGGGGGTACGCAGTATTTT. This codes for CASSVGGLGGTQYF. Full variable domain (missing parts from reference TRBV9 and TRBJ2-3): DSGVTQTPKHLITATGQRVTLRCSPRSGDLSVYWYQQSLDQGLQFLIQYYNGEERAKGNILERFSAQQFPDLHSELNLSSLELGDSALYFCASSVGGLGGTQYFGPGTRLTVL.

The CDR3 DNA reads TGTGCCAGCAGTGTCCTAGCGGGGGGCCGGGGGGAGACCCAGTACTTC. Its protein product is CASSVLAGGRGETQYF. The chain employs TRBV6-1 and TRBJ2-5, with 11 bases that match TRBD2. In germline, CDR1 is MNHNS, CDR2 SASEGT. The CDR3 covers 16 residues. Unmatched junction bases numbered 9, after V lost 4 bases and J lost 5 bases.

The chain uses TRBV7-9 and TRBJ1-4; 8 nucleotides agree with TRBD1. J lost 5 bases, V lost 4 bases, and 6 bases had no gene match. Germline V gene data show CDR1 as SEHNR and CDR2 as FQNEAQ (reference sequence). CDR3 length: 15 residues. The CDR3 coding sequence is TGTGCCAGCAGCTCGGACAGGGCGAGGAATGAAAAACTGTTTTTT. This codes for CASSSDRARNEKLFF. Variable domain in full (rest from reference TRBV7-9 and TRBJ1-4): DTGVSQNPRHKITKRGQNVTFRCDPISEHNRLYWYRQTLGQGPEFLTYFQNEAQLEKSRLLSDRFSAERPKGSFSTLEIQRTEQGDSAMYLCASSSDRARNEKLFFGSGTQLSVL.

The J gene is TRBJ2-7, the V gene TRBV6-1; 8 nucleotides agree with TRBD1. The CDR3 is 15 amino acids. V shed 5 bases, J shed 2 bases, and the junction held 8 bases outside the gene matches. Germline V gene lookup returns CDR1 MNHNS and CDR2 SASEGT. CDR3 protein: CASSQGTGYAYEQYV. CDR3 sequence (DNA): TGTGCCAGCAGTCAGGGGACAGGTTATGCCTACGAGCAGTACGTC.

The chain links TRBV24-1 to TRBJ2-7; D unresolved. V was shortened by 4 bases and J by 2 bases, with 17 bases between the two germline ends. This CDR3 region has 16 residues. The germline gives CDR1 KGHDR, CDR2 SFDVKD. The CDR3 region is CATSDSVTVETYEQYV. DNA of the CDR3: TGTGCCACCAGTGACTCCGTCACAGTTGAGACCTACGAGCAGTACGTC.

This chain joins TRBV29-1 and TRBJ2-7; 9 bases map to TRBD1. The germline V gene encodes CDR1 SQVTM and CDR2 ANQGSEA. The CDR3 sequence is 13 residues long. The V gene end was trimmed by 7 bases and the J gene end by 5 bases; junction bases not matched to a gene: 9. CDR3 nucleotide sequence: TGCAGCGGGCTGTACAGGGGGCGCGACGAGCAGTACGTC. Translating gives CSGLYRGRDEQYV.

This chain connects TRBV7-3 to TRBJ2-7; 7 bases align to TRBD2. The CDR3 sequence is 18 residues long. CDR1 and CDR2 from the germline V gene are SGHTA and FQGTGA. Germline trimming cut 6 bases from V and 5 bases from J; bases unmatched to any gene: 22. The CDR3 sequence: CASSSLRAGDLIGDEQYV. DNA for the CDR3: TGTGCCAGCAGTTCACTAAGGGCGGGGGACCTGATAGGGGACGAGCAGTACGTC.